This TCR beta chain derives from a study of blood T cell repertoires in COVID-19. Using immunoSEQ multiplex PCR, the repertoire was profiled, and TCRdb retains in-frame clones only, with some absent. The repertoire holds some 200,000 clones, with 80% to 90% as singletons. The germline V gene encodes CDR1 SGHTA and CDR2 FQGNSA. This CDR3 is 15 amino acids long. The ends lost 3 bases at V and 5 bases at J; junction bases unmatched: 7. Material: PBMCs or T cells enriched from blood (not recorded which). The chain uses TRBV7-2 and TRBJ2-3, with TRBD2 matching 8 bases. The receptor comes from a man aged 35 to 55 who had recovered from COVID-19. The CDR3: CASSFKAGVGDTQYF. CDR3 sequence (DNA): TGTGCCAGCAGCTTTAAAGCGGGAGTCGGAGATACGCAGTATTTT.